Below, 28 T cell receptor beta chains from the same sample are listed, as sequenced in a study of cytomegalovirus exposure and HLA in healthy donors. PCR amplification relied on 60 Vbeta primers (plus 13 Jbeta primers). Assay used: immunoSEQ multiplex PCR; TCRdb lists only in-frame clones, some missing. Counted here are about 140,000 clones, 66% occurring once; the ten biggest clones make up 6% to 8%. Material for sequencing was PBMCs. The receptors shown here come from a woman between 55 and 75 years old in good health and CMV-seronegative.

The chain combines TRBV19 with TRBJ1-1; TRBD1 aligns across 8 bases. After removal of 6 bases from V and 2 bases from J, the junction contained 5 bases not matched to a gene. This CDR3 comprises 14 residues. Germline V CDR1 and CDR2: LNHDA, SQIVND (reference sequence). CDR3 nucleotide sequence: TGTGCCAGTAGGGGGGACAGGATCAACACTGAAGCTTTCTTT. Protein: CASRGDRINTEAFF.

The rearrangement links TRBV28 to TRBJ2-7, with D tentatively TRBD2 (5 bases). The V end lost 4 bases, the J end lost 6 bases, and 28 bases lay between the germline ends. CDR3 length equals 18 residues. Looked up from germline, CDR1 is MDHEN and CDR2 is SYDVKM. CDR3 DNA: TGTGCCAGCAGTTCCCCCATAGACCCCTCTACTAGTTTAGGCGAGCAGTACTTC. Its protein product is CASSSPIDPSTSLGEQYF.

The chain has TRBV7-9 and TRBJ2-1; 10 bases agree with TRBD2. CDR1 and CDR2 from the germline V gene are SEHNR and FQNEAQ (reference sequence). The CDR3 runs to 19 residues. The ends lost 2 bases at V and 7 bases at J; junction bases unmatched: 17. CDR3 amino acids: CASSLSLAGVSSVGNEQFF. The CDR3 nucleotides are TGTGCCAGCAGCTTATCTCTAGCGGGGGTTTCATCAGTCGGGAATGAGCAGTTCTTC.

The CDR3 DNA sequence: TGCGCCAGCAGCCAAGTGGTGGGGGCAGGGGAAAAACTGTTTTTT. This gives the protein CASSQVVGAGEKLFF. The chain combines TRBV4-3 with TRBJ1-4; TRBD1 is a possible D gene (6 bases). V was trimmed by 1 base and J by 8 bases, leaving 14 bases between them. The germline CDR1 and CDR2 sequences are LGHNA and YSLEER. The CDR3 totals 15 residues.

This chain uses TRBV5-6 with TRBJ2-7; D ambiguous. Deletions cut 0 bases from V and 3 bases from J, with 10 bases between. Germline CDR1 and CDR2: SGHDT and YYEEEE. The CDR3 spans 14 residues. The CDR3 nucleotides are TGTGCCAGCAGCTTGGGGCTGAACCTCTACGAGCAGTACTTC. This sequence encodes CASSLGLNLYEQYF.

This chain joins TRBV5-5 and TRBJ1-5; a possible D gene is TRBD1 (5 bases). Per germline, CDR1 SGHKS and CDR2 YYEKEE (reference sequence). V was pared by 4 bases and J by 3 bases, with 17 bases between. This CDR3 has 16 amino acids. The CDR3: CASSPTPGGVNQPQHF. CDR3 sequence (DNA): TGTGCCAGCAGCCCTACCCCGGGGGGGGTCAATCAGCCCCAGCATTTT.

The chain links TRBV6-5 to TRBJ2-7; D might be TRBD2 (5 bases). The CDR3 is 13 amino acids. V gave up 7 bases and J gave up 5 bases, with 15 bases separating them. From germline, CDR1 is MNHEY and CDR2 SVGAGI. In DNA form, the CDR3 reads TGTGCCAGCATCCCGAGGGTCGGCAACGAGCAGTACTTC. This translates into CASIPRVGNEQYF.

V gene TRBV5-1 combines with J gene TRBJ1-6, with 8 positions matching TRBD1. The CDR3 is made up of 15 amino acids. With 4 bases clipped from V and 7 bases from J, the junction kept 7 bases outside the gene matches. Germline V gene lookup returns CDR1 SGHRS and CDR2 YFSETQ. CDR3 protein: CASSTQGAENSPLHF. The CDR3 region has the DNA TGCGCCAGCAGCACGCAGGGGGCGGAGAATTCACCCCTCCACTTT.

This clone was recorded a few times. The rearrangement uses TRBV6-5 and TRBJ1-1; 8 bases match TRBD1. The junction had 7 bases not matched to a gene; V was cut back by 5 bases and J by 5 bases. From germline, CDR1 is MNHEY and CDR2 SVGAGI. CDR3 size: 14 residues. CDR3: CASSLRGRSTEAFF. CDR3 sequence (DNA): TGTGCCAGCAGTCTCAGGGGGCGAAGTACTGAAGCTTTCTTT.

V and J are TRBV7-2 and TRBJ2-2; the match to TRBD2 covers 12 bases. The CDR3 consists of 18 residues. Germline CDR1 is SGHTA and CDR2 is FQGNSA. After removal of 5 bases from V and 6 bases from J, the junction contained 13 bases not matched to a gene. The CDR3 bases are TGTGCCAGCAGCCACCCACCTAGCGGGGGGGTTTTCTCCGGGGAGCTGTTTTTT. It translates to CASSHPPSGGVFSGELFF. Combining the CDR3 with reference TRBV7-2 and TRBJ2-2 gives the whole variable domain GAGVSQSPSNKVTEKGKDVELRCDPISGHTALYWYRQSLGQGLEFLIYFQGNSAPDKSGLPSDRFSAERTGGSVSTLTIQRTQQEDSAVYLCASSHPPSGGVFSGELFFGEGSRLTVL.

This clone was picked up a small number of times. This rearrangement joins TRBV7-9 to TRBJ2-3, with 9 bases that match TRBD2. V gave up 2 bases and J gave up 4 bases; unmatched junction bases: 7. The germline V gene has CDR1 SEHNR and CDR2 FQNEAQ (reference sequence). The CDR3 totals 16 residues. The CDR3 is CASSLMASGISDTQYF. CDR3 nucleotide sequence: TGTGCCAGCAGCTTAATGGCTAGCGGGATCTCAGATACGCAGTATTTT.

This clone came up a few times. The gene calls are TRBV19 and TRBJ1-4; tentatively, D is TRBD1 (5 bases). Trimming removed 5 bases from V and 3 bases from J, with 16 bases in between. Per the germline V gene, CDR1 is LNHDA and CDR2 is SQIVND (reference sequence). CDR3 length: 16 amino acids. The CDR3 region has the DNA TGTGCCAGTAGTGGCAGGGTTTCATGGGCTAATGAAAAACTGTTTTTT. Residues: CASSGRVSWANEKLFF.

The chain employs TRBV19 and TRBJ2-7, with 7 bases matching TRBD1. CDR1 and CDR2 from the germline V gene are LNHDA and SQIVND (reference sequence). The CDR3 covers 16 residues. V was pared by 3 bases and J by 0 bases, with 8 bases of the junction left unmatched. In nucleotides, the CDR3 is TGTGCCAGTAGTATTTACCCGGCAGGGGGCTCCTACGAGCAGTACTTC. Protein product: CASSIYPAGGSYEQYF.

V and J are TRBV5-1 and TRBJ1-2, with 7 bases matching TRBD1. The CDR3 runs 12 residues. CDR1 and CDR2 (germline): SGHRS, YFSETQ. The ends lost 4 bases at V and 7 bases at J; junction bases unmatched: 4. For the CDR3, the DNA is TGCGCCAGCAGCGGGGACAGCCGTGGCTACACCTTC. This gives the protein CASSGDSRGYTF.

DNA of the CDR3: TGTGCCAGCAGCTTGGAGCCAGGGCAACACAATGAGCAGTTCTTC. Its translation is CASSLEPGQHNEQFF. V is TRBV5-4 and J is TRBJ2-1, with D possibly TRBD1 on 5 matching bases. The CDR3 has 15 amino acids. Trimming took 0 bases from V and 5 from J, leaving 12 bases between them. Germline CDR1 SGHNT, CDR2 YYREEE (reference sequence). The entire variable domain, with the rest obtained from reference TRBV5-4 and TRBJ2-1, is as follows: ETGVTQSPTHLIKTRGQQVTLRCSSQSGHNTVSWYQQALGQGPQFIFQYYREEENGRGNFPPRFSGLQFPNYSSELNVNALELDDSALYLCASSLEPGQHNEQFFGPGTRLTVL.

The chain couples TRBV4-2 to TRBJ2-5; 7 nucleotides line up with TRBD2. TRBJ2-7 explains the end of the DNA better; the J call may be wrong. The V gene's germline CDR1 is LGHNA and CDR2 YNFKEQ. The CDR3 sequence is 15 residues long. CDR3 loop: CASSQDSGGGYEQYF. The DNA for the CDR3 is TGTGCCAGCAGCCAAGATTCGGGGGGTGGTTACGAGCAGTACTTC.

This clone was detected a few times. The CDR3 DNA reads as TGTGCCAGCACCCCAGCGGGTTGGAATGAGCAGTTCTTC. It specifies CASTPAGWNEQFF. This rearrangement joins TRBV5-4 to TRBJ2-1; the D gene is possibly TRBD2 (6 bases). The germline V gene encodes CDR1 SGHNT and CDR2 YYREEE (reference sequence). The CDR3 spans 13 residues. V lost 6 bases and J lost 7, with 14 bases in between.

This rearrangement joins TRBV6-5 to TRBJ1-5; D not certain. V lost 0 bases and J 1 base, leaving 7 bases between the germline ends. The CDR3 loop spans 15 amino acids. The germline V gene has CDR1 MNHEY and CDR2 SVGAGI. The CDR3 spells CASSYSWRSNQPQHF. The CDR3 DNA follows: TGTGCCAGCAGTTACTCCTGGCGGAGCAATCAGCCCCAGCATTTT.

The rearrangement joins TRBV7-8 to TRBJ1-4, with D possibly being TRBD1 (5 bases). V was pared by 4 bases and J by 7 bases, with 10 bases between. Germline CDR1 SGHVS, CDR2 FQNEAQ. The CDR3 is 13 amino acids. The CDR3 loop is CASSWGGSEKLFF. CDR3 coding DNA: TGTGCCAGCAGCTGGGGGGGGAGTGAAAAACTGTTTTTT.

This chain uses TRBV5-1 with TRBJ2-3; possible D gene TRBD2, 6 bases. The germline V gene has CDR1 SGHRS and CDR2 YFSETQ. This CDR3 contains 15 residues. V was clipped by 4 bases and J by 6 bases, with 18 bases between them. The CDR3, as DNA: TGCGCCAGCAGCACCCGACTAGATGGCCCGGATACGCAGTATTTT. Translating it yields CASSTRLDGPDTQYF.

V and J are TRBV6-6 and TRBJ1-1; 9 nucleotides agree with TRBD1. CDR1 and CDR2 (germline): MNHNY, SVGAGI (reference sequence). Losses at the gene ends were 5 bases for V and 4 bases for J; bases not matched to a gene: 8. This CDR3 comprises 15 residues. Here the CDR3 reads CASSRPGTGSTEAFF. The CDR3 DNA sequence: TGTGCCAGCAGTCGCCCCGGGACAGGGTCCACTGAAGCTTTCTTT.

This sequence joins TRBV7-3 and TRBJ2-3; TRBD2 matches 9 bases. Germline lookup yields CDR1 SGHTA and CDR2 FQGTGA. J gave up 4 bases and V 5 bases, and 7 bases lay outside the gene matches. The CDR3 runs to 15 residues. The CDR3 DNA sequence: TGTGCCAGCAGCCTGTTAGCGGGAGCTGCAGATACGCAGTATTTT. Encoded protein: CASSLLAGAADTQYF.

The V and J genes are TRBV4-3 and TRBJ2-2; possible D gene TRBD2, 6 bases. V lost 2 bases and J 5 bases, leaving 9 bases between the germline ends. This CDR3 is built from 14 residues. Germline V lookup: CDR1 LGHNA, CDR2 YSLEER. In DNA, the CDR3 is TGCGCCAGCAGCCAAAAAAGCGGGACCGGGGAGCTGTTTTTT. This sequence encodes CASSQKSGTGELFF.

The rearrangement joins TRBV5-1 to TRBJ2-7; TRBD1 matches at 10 bases. The CDR3 extends over 15 amino acids. Germline assignment: CDR1 SGHRS and CDR2 YFSETQ. V gave up 0 bases and J gave up 6 bases; unmatched junction bases: 6. CDR3 bases: TGCGCCAGCAGCTTGGGGGGACAGGGGCGCGGCGAGCAGTACTTC. Its protein is CASSLGGQGRGEQYF.

As to this clone: An end of the junction differs from the germline gene, which may be a read error. The chain employs TRBV7-7 and TRBJ2-2; D is perhaps TRBD1 (7 bases). CDR1 and CDR2 from the germline V gene are SSHAT and FNYEAQ (reference sequence). The CDR3 spans 13 residues. The CDR3 reads CASSHRGGGELFF. Written as DNA, the CDR3 is TGTGCTAGCAGCCACAGGGGAGGCGGGGAGCTGTTTTTT.

On this clone: Mismatch with germline at one junction end may stem from a read error. The rearrangement uses TRBV28 and TRBJ1-2; tentatively, D is TRBD1 (6 bases). Per the germline V gene, CDR1 is MDHEN and CDR2 is SYDVKM. This CDR3 is built from 16 residues. This chain's CDR3 is CTSSLWGGGINYGYTF. The CDR3, as DNA: TGTACCAGCAGTTTATGGGGAGGGGGGATCAACTATGGCTACACCTTC.

CDR3 residues: CASSLISQTEAFF. The CDR3 DNA is TGTGCCAGCAGCCTCATATCCCAGACTGAAGCTTTCTTT. V gene TRBV9 combines with J gene TRBJ1-1, with D unresolved. The CDR3 length is 13 residues. V was cut by 4 bases and J by 5 bases, with 12 bases left in between. In germline, CDR1 is SGDLS, CDR2 YYNGEE. Supplemented by reference TRBV9 and TRBJ1-1, the full variable domain reads DSGVTQTPKHLITATGQRVTLRCSPRSGDLSVYWYQQSLDQGLQFLIQYYNGEERAKGNILERFSAQQFPDLHSELNLSSLELGDSALYFCASSLISQTEAFFGQGTRLTVV.

The genes are TRBV11-1 and TRBJ1-1; D gene unclear. Trimming stripped 0 bases from V and 4 bases from J, with 9 bases between. The CDR3 extends over 14 amino acids. Germline V gene data show CDR1 as SGHAT and CDR2 as FQDESV (reference sequence). In nucleotides, the CDR3 is TGTGCCAGCAGCTTAGCTACGGGTGGCACTGAAGCTTTCTTT. Translation gives CASSLATGGTEAFF.